This T cell receptor (beta chain) was identified during a study of OX40 agonist ivuxolimab in advanced cancers. Study-level results: The study observed clonal expansion of CD4+ and CD8+ blood T cells by week 6 at 0.1 to 3.0 mg/kg.

Of note for this clone: Antigen specificity is unknown.

Assay: immunoSEQ multiplex PCR; the TCRdb copy retains only in-frame clones and omits some. The table lists under 100,000 clones, about 90% of them singletons. Germline V CDR1 and CDR2: MNHEY, SVGAGI. The V gene lost 2 bases and the J gene lost 9 bases, with 5 bases spanning the gap. The CDR3 contains 11 residues. This sample comprised CD4+ or CD8+ T cells sorted from blood, obtained in a trial of the OX40 agonist ivuxolimab. This sequence originates from an adult with an advanced solid tumor such as melanoma, head and neck, liver or kidney cancer. The genes are TRBV6-5 and TRBJ2-1; D is unresolved. CDR3 loop: CASSYTGEQFF. The CDR3 DNA reads as TGTGCCAGCAGTTACACCGGTGAGCAGTTCTTC.